The source of this TCR beta chain is a study of blood T cell repertoires in COVID-19. Study-wide context: PBMCs, B-cell-depleted T cells, or T cells provided the cDNA or gDNA that made up the material.

Per the study methods: The authors estimated nucleated cell counts from reference gene primer amplification. Sequencing used immunoSEQ multiplex PCR; TCRdb keeps in-frame clones, though not all of them. That table is the source of V, J and clone size, and D and trimming were worked out from the DNA. The table includes about 120,000 clones, over 80% detected once. The CDR3 extends over 12 amino acids. Only one count was recorded for this clone. The gene calls are TRBV21-1 and TRBJ2-5; TRBD1 was called by the table and not checked on the DNA. TRBV21-1 is assigned pseudogene status. The receptor was isolated from a man aged 25-45 years with acute or convalescent COVID-19. Sequenced material: peripheral blood. The CDR3 bases are TGTGCCAGCAGCCCCCCAGGGGAGACCCAGTACTTC. As protein: CASSPPGETQYF.